This T cell receptor (beta chain) came from a study of T-cell memory formation after mild COVID-19. The study, taken as a whole, reports: Clones that contracted clustered mainly in CM and EM if CD4+ and in EMRA if CD8+. Day 15 to 85 contracting clones showed balanced CD4/CD8; later expanders leaned CD4+.

Concerning this clonotype: Its antigen remains unknown.

CDR3 length: 15 residues. Germline CDR1 MNHEY, CDR2 SVGAGI. V shed 7 bases and J shed 1 base, with 16 bases lying between them. Using constant-segment primers, 5'RACE produced TCR alpha and TCR beta cDNA libraries carrying sample barcodes and UMIs. TCRdb called the 5' RACE reads again in MiXCR, with one record for every CDR3 protein. The top ten hold 5% to 7% of the sample, which has 100,000 to 120,000 distinct CDR3 sequences, 15% to 20% seen once. This chain uses TRBV6-5 with TRBJ1-1, with D possibly being TRBD1 (6 bases). Sequenced sample: PBMCs or a T cell subset sorted from them (not recorded which). The TCR originated in a man younger than 35 who had mild COVID-19 (a few samples of this study predate the infection). Cell type and time point are not known. CDR3 bases: TGTGCCAGCATCAACCTCAGGGGAGGGAACACTGAAGCTTTCTTT. It encodes CASINLRGGNTEAFF.